This passage covers 8 T cell receptor beta chains from one sample sequenced in a study of neurological immune-mediated disorders. A single record per CDR3 protein comes from TCRdb applying MiXCR to the 5' RACE reads. The sample holds 35,000 or so distinct CDR3 sequences, around an eighth seen once. Sequenced: PBMCs. The receptors originated from a woman in her forties or fifties with HTLV-1-associated myelopathy (HAM/TSP).

This clonotype was seen many times. The chain combines TRBV14 with TRBJ2-3; possible D gene TRBD2, 6 bases. Between the trimmed V and J ends, which lost 4 bases and 0 bases, there was a span of 11 bases. Per germline, CDR1 SGHDN and CDR2 FVKESK. The CDR3 has 15 amino acids. The CDR3 loop is CASSPGLPSTDTQYF. DNA of the CDR3: TGTGCCAGCAGCCCGGGACTTCCTAGCACAGATACGCAGTATTTT.

J is TRBJ2-2 and V is TRBV20-1, with TRBD1 as a possible D gene (6 bases). CDR3 size: 13 residues. Germline V gene lookup returns CDR1 DFQATT and CDR2 SNEGSKA (reference sequence). V lost 6 bases and J 0 bases, leaving 8 bases between the germline ends. CDR3 in amino acids: CSANRANTGELFF. CDR3 sequence (DNA): TGCAGTGCGAACAGGGCGAACACCGGGGAGCTGTTTTTT.

In its sample, this clonotype was seen many times. The rearrangement uses TRBV6-2 or TRBV6-3 and TRBJ2-1; the match to TRBD1 covers 8 bases. CDR1 and CDR2 from the germline V gene are MNHEY and SVGEGT. CDR3 size: 16 residues. J lost 0 bases, V lost 5 bases, and 6 bases had no gene match. CDR3 protein: CASSGDRTSSYNEQFF. CDR3 bases: TGTGCCAGCAGTGGGGACAGGACGAGCTCCTACAATGAGCAGTTCTTC.

This clonotype showed up many times. The chain links TRBV29-1 to TRBJ2-2; 7 bases are a match to TRBD1. The length of the CDR3 is 14 residues. The ends lost 8 bases at V and 0 bases at J; junction bases unmatched: 6. Germline CDR1 and CDR2: SQVTM and ANQGSEA. This chain's CDR3 is CSTLGGSNTGELFF. The CDR3 nucleotides are TGCAGCACCCTAGGGGGCTCGAACACCGGGGAGCTGTTTTTT.

The table lists this clonotype with a few counts. This rearrangement joins TRBV5-1 to TRBJ2-2, with D tentatively TRBD1 or TRBD2 (5 bases each). Germline CDR1 and CDR2: SGHRS and YFSETQ. V lost 5 bases to trimming and J lost 2 bases, with 16 bases between them. This CDR3 region has 16 residues. CDR3 region: CASSFGTGGNTGELFF. The CDR3 bases are TGCGCCAGCAGTTTTGGGACGGGTGGAAACACCGGGGAGCTGTTTTTT.

This clonotype was seen at least ten times. The chain has TRBV7-2 and TRBJ2-3; 8 bases map to TRBD1. With 5 bases clipped from V and 7 bases from J, the junction kept 5 bases outside the gene matches. Germline CDR1 SGHTA, CDR2 FQGNSA. This CDR3 spans 13 amino acids. Here the CDR3 DNA reads TGTGCCAGCAGCGGACAGGGATCCCATACGCAGTATTTT. Residues: CASSGQGSHTQYF.

J is TRBJ2-7 and V is TRBV10-2, with D unclear. Between the trimmed V and J ends, which lost 0 bases and 6 bases, there was a span of 9 bases. CDR3 length: 13 amino acids. The germline CDR1 and CDR2 sequences are WSHSY and SAAADI. CDR3 sequence reads: CASSESRWSEQYV. The DNA for the CDR3 is TGCGCCAGCAGTGAGTCGAGGTGGAGCGAGCAGTACGTC.

This clonotype was observed at least ten times. The J gene is TRBJ2-7, the V gene TRBV28, with TRBD2 identical over 8 bases. Germline CDR1 MDHEN, CDR2 SYDVKM. V lost 4 bases to trimming and J lost 5 bases; unmatched junction nucleotides: 7. The CDR3 totals 14 residues. The chain's CDR3 is CASSWAGGSNEQYV. The CDR3 DNA follows: TGTGCCAGCAGTTGGGCGGGGGGTTCCAACGAGCAGTACGTC.